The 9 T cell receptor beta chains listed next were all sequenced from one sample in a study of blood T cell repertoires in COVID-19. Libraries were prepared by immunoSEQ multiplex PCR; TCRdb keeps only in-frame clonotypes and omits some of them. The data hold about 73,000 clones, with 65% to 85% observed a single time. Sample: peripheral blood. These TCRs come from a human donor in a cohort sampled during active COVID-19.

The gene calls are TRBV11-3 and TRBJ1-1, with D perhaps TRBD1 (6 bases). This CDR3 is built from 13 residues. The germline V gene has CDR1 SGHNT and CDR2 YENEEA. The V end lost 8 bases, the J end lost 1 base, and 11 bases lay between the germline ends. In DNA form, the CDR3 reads TGTGCCAGCCAGGACAGCCAGAACACTGAAGCTTTCTTT. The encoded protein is CASQDSQNTEAFF.

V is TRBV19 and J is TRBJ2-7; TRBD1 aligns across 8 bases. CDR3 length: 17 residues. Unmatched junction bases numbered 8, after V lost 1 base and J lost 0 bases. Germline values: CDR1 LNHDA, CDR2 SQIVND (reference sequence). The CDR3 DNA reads TGTGCCAGTAGTATAGTCTGGGACAGGCGACGCTCCTACGAGCAGTACTTC. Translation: CASSIVWDRRRSYEQYF. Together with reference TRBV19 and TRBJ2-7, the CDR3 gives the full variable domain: DGGITQSPKYLFRKEGQNVTLSCEQNLNHDAMYWYRQDPGQGLRLIYYSQIVNDFQKGDIAEGYSVSREKKESFPLTVTSAQKNPTAFYLCASSIVWDRRRSYEQYFGPGTRLTVT.

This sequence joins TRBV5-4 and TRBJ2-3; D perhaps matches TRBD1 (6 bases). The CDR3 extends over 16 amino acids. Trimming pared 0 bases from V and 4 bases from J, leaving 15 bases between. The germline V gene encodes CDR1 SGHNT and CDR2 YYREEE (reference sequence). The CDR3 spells CASSLGQGHTADTQYF. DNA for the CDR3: TGTGCCAGCAGCTTGGGCCAGGGGCATACAGCAGATACGCAGTATTTT.

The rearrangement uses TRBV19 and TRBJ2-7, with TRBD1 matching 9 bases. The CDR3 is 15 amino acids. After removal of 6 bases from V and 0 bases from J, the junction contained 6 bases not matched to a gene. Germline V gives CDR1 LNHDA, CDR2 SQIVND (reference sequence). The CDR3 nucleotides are TGTGCCAGTAGGGGAGAGACAGGGGGCTCCTACGAGCAGTACTTC. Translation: CASRGETGGSYEQYF.

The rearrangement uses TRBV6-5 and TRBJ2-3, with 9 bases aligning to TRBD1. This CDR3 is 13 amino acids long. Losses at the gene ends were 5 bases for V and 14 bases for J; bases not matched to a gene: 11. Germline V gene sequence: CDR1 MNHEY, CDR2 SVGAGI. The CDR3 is CASSQMGQGVVYF. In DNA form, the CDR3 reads TGTGCCAGCAGTCAAATGGGACAGGGCGTCGTGTATTTT.

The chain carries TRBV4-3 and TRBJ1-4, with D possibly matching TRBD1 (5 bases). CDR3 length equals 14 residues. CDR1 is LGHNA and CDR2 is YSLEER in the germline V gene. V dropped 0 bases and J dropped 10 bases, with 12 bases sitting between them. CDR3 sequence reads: CASSQDGAVPKLFF. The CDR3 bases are TGCGCCAGCAGCCAAGATGGGGCAGTCCCAAAACTGTTTTTT.

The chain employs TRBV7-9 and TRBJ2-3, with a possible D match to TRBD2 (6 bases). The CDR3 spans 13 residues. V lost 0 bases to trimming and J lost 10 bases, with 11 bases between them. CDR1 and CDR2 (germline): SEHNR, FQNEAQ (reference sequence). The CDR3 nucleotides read TGTGCCAGCAGCTTAGCGGGGGGACCTCCGCAGTATTTT. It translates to CASSLAGGPPQYF.

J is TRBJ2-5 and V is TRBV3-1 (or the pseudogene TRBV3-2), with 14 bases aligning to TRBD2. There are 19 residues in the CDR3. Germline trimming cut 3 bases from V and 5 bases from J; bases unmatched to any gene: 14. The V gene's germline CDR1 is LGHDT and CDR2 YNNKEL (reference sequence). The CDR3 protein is CASSQGMTSGGDFWETQYF. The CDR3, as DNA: TGTGCCAGCAGCCAGGGAATGACTAGCGGGGGGGACTTCTGGGAGACCCAGTACTTC.

CDR3 sequence (DNA): TGTGCCAGCAGCCAAGTTGACAGCTACGAGCAGTACTTC. Protein product: CASSQVDSYEQYF. The gene calls are TRBV14 and TRBJ2-7; maybe TRBD1 (5 bases). Germline V gene lookup returns CDR1 SGHDN and CDR2 FVKESK. The CDR3 covers 13 residues. V lost 1 base to trimming and J lost 3 bases, with 7 bases between them. Full variable domain (missing parts from reference TRBV14 and TRBJ2-7): EAGVTQFPSHSVIEKGQTVTLRCDPISGHDNLYWYRRVMGKEIKFLLHFVKESKQDESGMPNNRFLAERTGGTYSTLKVQPAELEDSGVYFCASSQVDSYEQYFGPGTRLTVT.